This T cell receptor beta chain is drawn from a study of PD-1 blockade in mismatch repair-deficient tumors. Study findings and constraints: After pembrolizumab, tumor-resident clones rose rapidly, then generally contracted before radiologic responses.

The CDR3 is 12 amino acids. V trimming: 5 bases; J trimming: 10 bases; junction bases outside the gene matches: 8. The V gene's germline CDR1 is GTSNPN and CDR2 SVGIG (reference sequence). The assay was immunoSEQ multiplex PCR, and TCRdb's table has in-frame clones only and misses some. The sample includes 130,000 or so clones, more than 85% of them seen just once. This clone was counted between two and nine times. Its target is unknown. This TCR derives from an adult with mismatch repair-deficient cancer. This sequence joins TRBV30 and TRBJ1-2; TRBD1 matches 9 bases. The starting material was peripheral blood, obtained 44 weeks after starting pembrolizumab. In DNA form, the CDR3 reads TGTGCCTGGGCCCCCAGGGACAGGGACTACACCTTC. Residues: CAWAPRDRDYTF.